These T cell receptor beta chains were read from a single sample in a study of cytomegalovirus exposure and HLA in healthy donors. Method: immunoSEQ multiplex PCR; TCRdb's copy keeps in-frame clones and lacks some. The repertoire holds roughly 200,000 clones, with roughly a tenth as singletons. The sample comprised PBMCs. The receptors were sampled from a woman aged 25 to 39 in good health and CMV-seropositive. The CDR3 runs from the conserved cysteine through the conserved F or W. The D gene is left open where the match is weak. Only part of the rows carry a size: once, few, many, or a class if the clone is expanded.

-,TRBV6-5,TRBJ2-3,TRBD2,CASSRGGSHTDTQYF,TGTGCCAGCAGTCGGGGCGGGAGTCATACAGATACGCAGTATTTT
-,TRBV5-1,TRBJ2-7,-,CASSLRGIYEQYF,TGCGCCAGCAGCTTGCGGGGGATCTACGAGCAGTACTTC
-,TRBV19,TRBJ1-2,-,CASIERAVPYGYTF,TGTGCCAGTATAGAGAGGGCGGTTCCTTATGGCTACACCTTC
few,TRBV5-6,TRBJ1-4,TRBD1,CASSFTTGVNANEKLFF,TGTGCCAGCAGCTTTACGACAGGGGTTAATGCTAATGAAAAACTGTTTTTT
few,TRBV30,TRBJ2-2,TRBD2,CAWSLGLAGELFF,TGTGCCTGGAGCCTCGGACTAGCCGGGGAGCTGTTTTTT
-,TRBV19,TRBJ2-2,TRBD2,CASSTWTSPGELFF,TGTGCCAGTAGTACCTGGACTAGCCCCGGGGAGCTGTTTTTT
few,TRBV6-1,TRBJ1-2,TRBD1,CASSEALAGGLGGYTF,TGTGCCAGCAGTGAAGCGCTCGCAGGGGGATTGGGCGGCTACACCTTC
-,TRBV29-1,TRBJ1-5,TRBD1,CSVGVEGASNQPQHF,TGCAGCGTTGGGGTTGAGGGGGCTAGCAATCAGCCCCAGCATTTT
-,TRBV2,TRBJ2-1,-,CASTTDSYHQFF,TGTGCCAGCACCACTGACAGTTACCATCAGTTCTTC
-,TRBV5-1,TRBJ2-3,TRBD2,CASSLGRATSDTTDTQYF,TGCGCCAGCAGCTTGGGTCGGGCGACTAGCGATACTACAGATACGCAGTATTTT
few,TRBV14,TRBJ1-1,TRBD1,CASSQEGTGRLAFF,TGTGCCAGCAGCCAAGAGGGGACAGGGCGTTTGGCTTTCTTT
-,TRBV11-2,TRBJ2-5,-,CASSSRETQYF,TGTGCCAGCAGCTCGAGGGAGACCCAGTACTTC
few,TRBV5-1,TRBJ2-1,TRBD2,CASSSLLAGGLNEQFF,TGCGCCAGCAGCTCCCTACTAGCGGGAGGTCTCAATGAGCAGTTCTTC
few,TRBV5-1,TRBJ2-3,TRBD1,CASNPDRGTDTQYF,TGCGCCAGCAACCCGGACAGGGGCACAGATACGCAGTATTTT
few,TRBV7-2,TRBJ2-2,TRBD2,CASSLQGVYGRASGELFF,TGTGCCAGCAGCTTACAAGGGGTATACGGGAGGGCGTCCGGGGAGCTGTTTTTT
-,TRBV5-1,TRBJ2-3,-,CASSLGGNRGTTDTQYF,TGCGCCAGCAGCTTGGGCGGGAATCGCGGGACCACAGATACGCAGTATTTT
few,TRBV30,TRBJ2-3,-,CAWSVSFTDTQYF,TGTGCCTGGAGTGTATCTTTCACAGATACGCAGTATTTT
-,TRBV5-1,TRBJ2-7,TRBD2,CASSLDGGSSYEQYF,TGCGCCAGCAGCTTGGATGGCGGGAGCTCCTACGAGCAGTACTTC
-,TRBV20-1,TRBJ1-2,-,CSAYEGGGYTF,TGCAGTGCCTACGAGGGAGGGGGCTACACCTTC
-,TRBV9,TRBJ2-5,-,CASSLGMGEETQYF,TGTGCCAGCAGCTTGGGGATGGGAGAAGAGACCCAGTACTTC
few,TRBV4-1,TRBJ1-5,-,CASSQQGNQPQHF,TGCGCCAGCAGCCAACAGGGAAATCAGCCCCAGCATTTT
few,TRBV18,TRBJ2-3,-,CASSPPPVATDTQYF,TGTGCCAGCTCACCACCACCGGTCGCAACAGATACGCAGTATTTT
-,TRBV30,TRBJ1-6,-,CAWRPLAGAAAPLHF,TGTGCCTGGAGGCCCTTGGCAGGGGCTGCGGCACCCCTCCACTTT
few,TRBV27,TRBJ1-1,-,CASSGQGNTEAFF,TGTGCCAGCAGTGGTCAGGGGAACACTGAAGCTTTCTTT
few,TRBV19,TRBJ2-5,TRBD2,CASSSSTSGRGETQYF,TGTGCCAGTAGTTCGAGTACTAGCGGGAGGGGGGAGACCCAGTACTTC
-,TRBV6-4,TRBJ1-1,-,CASSEERDTEAFF,TGTGCCAGCAGTGAAGAGAGGGACACTGAAGCTTTCTTT
-,TRBV19,TRBJ2-1,-,CASSHRRSYNEQFF,TGTGCCAGTAGTCACAGACGGTCCTACAATGAGCAGTTCTTC
-,TRBV20-1,TRBJ1-2,-,CSAIGADGYTF,TGCAGTGCTATAGGGGCCGATGGCTACACCTTC
-,TRBV7-7,TRBJ1-1,-,CASSLDTNTEAFF,TGTGCCAGCAGTCTGGACACGAACACTGAAGCTTTCTTT
few,TRBV11-3,TRBJ2-2,TRBD1,CASSRSGGDGELFF,TGTGCCAGCAGCCGGTCAGGGGGAGACGGGGAGCTGTTTTTT
few,TRBV4-1,TRBJ2-7,-,CASSPYGGLGDEQYF,TGCGCCAGCAGCCCCTACGGGGGACTGGGGGACGAGCAGTACTTC
-,TRBV9,TRBJ1-1,-,CASSAHYTEAFF,TGTGCCAGCAGCGCCCATTACACTGAAGCTTTCTTT
-,TRBV5-6,TRBJ1-1,-,CASSRPSRGNTEAFF,TGTGCCAGCAGCCGGCCATCCAGGGGGAACACTGAAGCTTTCTTT
-,TRBV2,TRBJ1-2,TRBD1,CASTPGGYGYTF,TGTGCCAGCACTCCAGGGGGGTATGGCTACACCTTC
few,TRBV6-1,TRBJ1-1,-,CASSEGAFMNTEAFF,TGTGCCAGCAGTGAGGGGGCATTCATGAACACTGAAGCTTTCTTT
-,TRBV9,TRBJ2-1,TRBD2,CASSVTSGIHNEQFF,TGTGCCAGCAGCGTCACTAGCGGGATACACAATGAGCAGTTCTTC
few,TRBV6-5,TRBJ2-4,TRBD2,CASSYGWSGEGIQYF,TGTGCCAGCAGTTACGGGTGGAGTGGGGAGGGCATTCAGTACTTC
few,TRBV11-3,TRBJ2-3,-,CASSLSPSADTQYF,TGTGCCAGCAGCTTAAGCCCTAGCGCAGATACGCAGTATTTT
-,TRBV11-3,TRBJ2-7,-,CASSHGPNEQYF,TGTGCCAGCAGCCATGGGCCCAACGAGCAGTACTTC
few,TRBV9,TRBJ2-1,-,CASNKMGGAAEQFF,TGTGCCAGCAATAAGATGGGGGGGGCCGCTGAGCAGTTCTTC
-,TRBV5-1,TRBJ2-7,TRBD2,CASSTSTSGRPLYEQYF,TGCGCCAGCAGCACCTCGACTAGCGGGAGGCCTCTCTACGAGCAGTACTTC
few,TRBV30,TRBJ1-2,TRBD1,CAWTRDRTYGYTF,TGTGCCTGGACCCGGGACAGAACTTATGGCTACACCTTC
few,TRBV20-1,TRBJ1-1,-,CSAPGQLEAFF,TGCAGTGCCCCCGGACAGCTTGAAGCTTTCTTT
-,TRBV7-9,TRBJ2-5,-,CASSWGAGHTQETQYF,TGTGCCAGCAGCTGGGGTGCAGGGCACACCCAAGAGACCCAGTACTTC
-,TRBV7-3,TRBJ1-1,TRBD1,CASSTMGQGRLAEAFF,TGTGCCAGCAGTACGATGGGACAGGGTCGTCTCGCTGAAGCTTTCTTT
-,TRBV5-1,TRBJ2-5,-,CASSPWPGETQYF,TGCGCCAGCAGCCCCTGGCCCGGGGAGACCCAGTACTTC
few,TRBV14,TRBJ2-1,-,CASSFGPVGQFF,TGTGCCAGCAGCTTTGGGCCGGTGGGGCAGTTCTTC
few,TRBV9,TRBJ2-7,-,CASSPHERSRVQNEQYF,TGTGCCAGCAGCCCACATGAGAGGAGCCGAGTCCAAAACGAGCAGTACTTC
few,TRBV7-9,TRBJ1-5,-,CASSLRGSNQPQHF,TGTGCCAGCAGCTTAAGAGGGAGCAATCAGCCCCAGCATTTT
-,TRBV19,TRBJ1-4,TRBD1,CASSKRDRGATNEKLFF,TGTGCCAGTAGTAAACGGGACAGGGGCGCCACTAATGAAAAACTGTTTTTT
-,TRBV12-5,TRBJ2-6,-,CASGLYSGANVLTF,TGTGCTAGTGGTTTGTACTCTGGGGCCAACGTCCTGACTTTC
-,TRBV23-1,TRBJ2-6,-,CASSQSRRQSSGANVLTF,TGCGCCAGCAGTCAATCCCGGAGACAGAGCTCTGGGGCCAACGTCCTGACTTTC
-,TRBV18,TRBJ1-5,-,CASSLDRNQPQHF,TGTGCCAGCTCACTGGACAGAAATCAGCCCCAGCATTTT
-,TRBV27,TRBJ2-7,-,CASSDGVYEQYF,TGTGCCAGCAGTGACGGGGTCTACGAGCAGTACTTC
-,TRBV18,TRBJ1-2,-,CASSPYSGNNGYTF,TGTGCCAGCTCACCATATTCAGGGAATAATGGCTACACCTTC
few,TRBV19,TRBJ2-2,TRBD1,CASSKTRTGSTGELFF,TGTGCCAGTAGCAAAACCCGGACAGGGAGCACCGGGGAGCTGTTTTTT
few,TRBV4-1,TRBJ2-3,-,CASSHFRGSTDTQYF,TGCGCCAGCAGCCACTTCCGGGGAAGCACAGATACGCAGTATTTT
-,TRBV6-5,TRBJ1-1,-,CASSAPEATEAFF,TGTGCCAGCAGTGCTCCGGAGGCCACTGAAGCTTTCTTT
few,TRBV9,TRBJ1-1,-,CASSVAVNTEAFF,TGTGCCAGCAGCGTAGCGGTGAACACTGAAGCTTTCTTT
-,TRBV2,TRBJ1-5,TRBD1,CASRRDRVDQPQHF,TGTGCCAGCAGGAGGGACAGGGTAGATCAGCCCCAGCATTTT